A single sample gave rise to the 25 T cell receptor beta chains below, sequenced in a study of cytomegalovirus exposure and HLA in healthy donors (dated by TCRdb to about 2017). The library was prepared using the immunoSEQ multiplex PCR assay. The multiplex PCR relied on a mix of 60 forward primers for TCR Vbeta segments and 13 reverse primers for TCR Jbeta segments. TCRdb carries this immuneACCESS record with in-frame sequences only. Its versions omit some clonotypes, under half of them owing to an unresolved V gene in the studies checked, with the rest unexplained. In all, the sample holds 150,000 or so clones, and roughly 84% of those were seen once. 2% to 2.5% of the sample is held by the ten biggest clonotypes. Sequenced sample: PBMCs. The receptors shown here come from a woman younger than 35 in good health and CMV-seronegative.

This chain joins TRBV7-9 and TRBJ2-3; a weak D match, TRBD1 (6 bases). Between the trimmed V and J ends, which lost 4 bases and 4 bases, there was a span of 9 bases. Germline V CDR1 and CDR2: SEHNR, FQNEAQ (reference sequence). The CDR3 spans 13 residues. CDR3 sequence (DNA): TGTGCCAGCAGCTCCAGGGGTCCAGATACGCAGTATTTT. Protein product: CASSSRGPDTQYF.

This clone was counted only a few times. This chain connects TRBV7-2 to TRBJ1-4; 8 bases line up with TRBD1. Trimming cost V 5 bases and J 2 bases; bases outside gene matches: 7. This CDR3 region has 16 residues. Germline CDR1 and CDR2: SGHTA and FQGNSA. The CDR3 DNA reads as TGTGCCAGCAGCGTTCAGGGGGCCCTGACTAATGAAAAACTGTTTTTT. It codes for CASSVQGALTNEKLFF.

J is TRBJ2-1 and V is TRBV7-6, with 8 positions matching TRBD2. The CDR3 length is 17 residues. CDR1 SGHVS and CDR2 FNYEAQ come from the germline V gene. V was clipped by 1 base and J by 5 bases; unmatched bases: 10. This chain's CDR3 is CASSLDGTGGANNEQFF. CDR3 sequence (DNA): TGTGCCAGCAGCTTAGACGGGACGGGGGGGGCCAACAATGAGCAGTTCTTC.

The chain recombines TRBV7-8 with TRBJ2-3, with D possibly being TRBD2 (5 bases). Germline V lookup: CDR1 SGHVS, CDR2 FQNEAQ. The CDR3 has 16 amino acids. Trimming took off 1 base at V and 1 base at J, with 12 bases between the two ends. The CDR3 bases are TGTGCCAGCAGCTTAGGTCCGGGATGGGGCACAGATACGCAGTATTTT. The encoded protein is CASSLGPGWGTDTQYF.

The V gene is TRBV28, the J gene TRBJ2-2, with 7 bases that match TRBD2. There are 16 residues in the CDR3. V was clipped by 2 bases and J by 1 base; unmatched bases: 4. The germline CDR1 and CDR2 sequences are MDHEN and SYDVKM. CDR3 region: CASSLLTSENTGELFF. CDR3 nucleotides: TGTGCCAGCAGTTTACTAACTAGCGAGAACACCGGGGAGCTGTTTTTT.

This rearrangement joins TRBV6-5 to TRBJ1-2, with 7 bases that match TRBD1. This CDR3 region has 13 residues. Germline lookup yields CDR1 MNHEY and CDR2 SVGAGI. J lost 3 bases, V lost 5 bases, and 3 bases had no gene match. CDR3: CASSGTAHYGYTF. Here the CDR3 DNA reads TGTGCCAGCAGTGGGACAGCTCACTATGGCTACACCTTC.

This chain connects TRBV4-2 to TRBJ1-2, with TRBD1 matching 7 bases. The V segment lost 4 bases and the J segment 3 bases; nucleotides outside the gene matches: 8. This CDR3 spans 15 amino acids. The V gene's germline CDR1 is LGHNA and CDR2 YNFKEQ. Here the CDR3 DNA reads TGTGCCAGCAGCCCTGGACAGGATGGGGACTATGGCTACACCTTC. It codes for CASSPGQDGDYGYTF.

The genes are TRBV30 and TRBJ2-1; 9 bases map to TRBD1. This CDR3 has 15 residues. Per germline, CDR1 GTSNPN and CDR2 SVGIG (reference sequence). V lost 2 bases to trimming and J lost 7 bases; unmatched junction nucleotides: 9. The CDR3 DNA sequence: TGTGCCTGGAGTCCCCGGACAGGGGTTCGGAATGAGCAGTTCTTC. As protein: CAWSPRTGVRNEQFF.

With respect to this clone: At one end the junction does not follow the germline gene, possibly because of a read error. This sequence joins TRBV2 and TRBJ1-4; D may be TRBD1 (5 bases). This CDR3 is built from 15 residues. Germline loops: CDR1 SNHLY, CDR2 FYNNEI. The DNA of the CDR3 is TGTGCCAGCAGGATTAATTTGGGGCCTAAGGAAAAACTGTTTTTT. Its translation: CASRINLGPKEKLFF.

The chain employs TRBV30 and TRBJ1-2; no firm D call. Germline assignment: CDR1 GTSNPN and CDR2 SVGIG (reference sequence). This CDR3 has 14 amino acids. V dropped 0 bases and J dropped 7 bases, with 15 bases sitting between them. The CDR3 DNA sequence: TGTGCCTGGAGTGTTGCGTCCGGGGTGGGTGGCTACACCTTC. Amino acids: CAWSVASGVGGYTF.

This clone has more than one count but fewer than ten. The V gene is TRBV6-6, the J gene TRBJ1-2, with D tentatively TRBD1 (6 bases). The V end lost 8 bases, the J end lost 2 bases, and 15 bases lay between the germline ends. CDR1 and CDR2 (germline): MNHNY, SVGAGI (reference sequence). This CDR3 has 14 residues. The DNA for the CDR3 is TGTGCCAGCGTCTTACAGGGAATGAACTATGGCTACACCTTC. Amino acids: CASVLQGMNYGYTF.

This clone was picked up one time. J is TRBJ2-7 and V is TRBV6-1; 8 nucleotides line up with TRBD2. Per germline, CDR1 MNHNS and CDR2 SASEGT. V lost 8 bases to trimming and J lost 3 bases; unmatched junction nucleotides: 9. CDR3 length equals 14 residues. As DNA, the CDR3 is TGTGCCAGCCAACGTGGACTAGCAAACTACGAGCAGTACTTC. Protein product: CASQRGLANYEQYF.

This sequence joins TRBV6-6 and TRBJ2-1; 8 bases line up with TRBD2. Per the germline V gene, CDR1 is MNHNY and CDR2 is SVGAGI (reference sequence). CDR3 size: 14 residues. With 5 bases clipped from V and 5 bases from J, the junction kept 5 bases outside the gene matches. This chain's CDR3 is CASSAGTRDNEQFF. CDR3 bases: TGTGCCAGCAGTGCCGGGACTAGGGACAATGAGCAGTTCTTC.

The chain links TRBV30 to TRBJ1-4; tentatively, D is TRBD1 (6 bases). V lost 2 bases and J 8 bases, leaving 12 bases between the germline ends. CDR3 size: 13 residues. Germline lookup yields CDR1 GTSNPN and CDR2 SVGIG (reference sequence). The CDR3 spells CAWSIQGVEKLFF. CDR3 coding DNA: TGTGCCTGGAGTATACAGGGAGTGGAAAAACTGTTTTTT.

The chain links TRBV6-5 to TRBJ2-7, with 7 bases fitting TRBD1. Losses at the gene ends were 7 bases for V and 5 bases for J; bases not matched to a gene: 8. The CDR3 loop spans 13 amino acids. In germline, CDR1 is MNHEY, CDR2 SVGAGI. The CDR3 coding sequence is TGTGCCAGCACAGACAGGGTCTTCAACGAGCAGTACTTC. Residues: CASTDRVFNEQYF.

The chain is built from TRBV6-1 and TRBJ2-7, with a possible D match to TRBD1 (6 bases). The CDR3 has 13 amino acids. Trimming removed 2 bases from V and 2 bases from J, with 7 bases in between. Germline values: CDR1 MNHNS, CDR2 SASEGT. DNA of the CDR3: TGTGCCAGCAGTGAAAAGGGGGCCTACGAGCAGTACTTC. Translating it yields CASSEKGAYEQYF.

V usage is TRBV28 and J usage is TRBJ1-5, with 7 bases aligning to TRBD1. V shed 5 bases, J shed 1 base, and the junction held 5 bases outside the gene matches. Per the germline V gene, CDR1 is MDHEN and CDR2 is SYDVKM. This CDR3 is 15 amino acids long. The CDR3 coding sequence is TGTGCCAGCAGTCCTCCACAGGGGAGCAATCAGCCCCAGCATTTT. Its protein product is CASSPPQGSNQPQHF.

The gene calls are TRBV2 and TRBJ2-1; TRBD2 might be the D (6 bases). The V gene's germline CDR1 is SNHLY and CDR2 FYNNEI. CDR3 length equals 14 residues. Trimming shortened V by 4 bases and J by 1 base, and 8 bases separated the two germline ends. The CDR3 DNA sequence: TGTGCCAGCAGTGTTCGGGGGTCCTACAATGAGCAGTTCTTC. Its translation: CASSVRGSYNEQFF.

The gene calls are TRBV27 and TRBJ2-2; perhaps TRBD1 as D (6 bases). The CDR3 is 14 amino acids. V dropped 8 bases and J dropped 2 bases, with 12 bases sitting between them. The germline V gene encodes CDR1 MNHEY and CDR2 SMNVEV (reference sequence). DNA of the CDR3: TGTGCCAGCTCCTGGGGGCAAAACACCGGGGAGCTGTTTTTT. The encoded protein is CASSWGQNTGELFF.

The chain has TRBV5-6 and TRBJ1-5, with 12 positions matching TRBD1. The germline gives CDR1 SGHDT, CDR2 YYEEEE. With V trimmed by 4 bases and J by 5 bases, 4 bases remained unmatched. This CDR3 contains 15 residues. Written as DNA, the CDR3 is TGTGCCAGCAGCACGGGACAGGGGGCACATCAGCCCCAGCATTTT. Residues: CASSTGQGAHQPQHF.

The chain couples TRBV10-3 to TRBJ1-3, with 12 bases fitting TRBD1. This CDR3 contains 20 residues. J lost 1 base, V lost 8 bases, and 18 bases had no gene match. Germline CDR1 ENHRY, CDR2 SYGVKD. In DNA, the CDR3 is TGTGCCATCCGGGGGGACAGGGGGCTGCTAGGTCAAACGTCTGGAAACACCATATATTTT. Translated: CAIRGDRGLLGQTSGNTIYF.

J is TRBJ2-7 and V is TRBV6-5, with D unresolved. The V end was cut by 5 bases, the J end by 0 bases, with 5 bases between. The CDR3 sequence is 12 residues long. The V gene's germline CDR1 is MNHEY and CDR2 SVGAGI. CDR3 nucleotide sequence: TGTGCCAGCAGTATCTCCTCCTACGAGCAGTACTTC. It translates to CASSISSYEQYF.

V usage is TRBV5-4 and J usage is TRBJ2-5; perhaps TRBD2 as D (6 bases). Germline CDR1 SGHNT, CDR2 YYREEE (reference sequence). CDR3 length equals 17 residues. Trimming took 4 bases from V and 4 from J, leaving 23 bases between them. The CDR3 is CASSPFTSTGAGETQYF. The CDR3 coding sequence is TGTGCCAGCAGCCCGTTCACGTCGACGGGAGCCGGAGAGACCCAGTACTTC. The full variable domain, completed using reference TRBV5-4 and TRBJ2-5, is ETGVTQSPTHLIKTRGQQVTLRCSSQSGHNTVSWYQQALGQGPQFIFQYYREEENGRGNFPPRFSGLQFPNYSSELNVNALELDDSALYLCASSPFTSTGAGETQYFGPGTRLLVL.

Details on this clone: A much larger clone sits a single nucleotide away, making a read error possible. This sequence joins TRBV6-1 and TRBJ2-7, with TRBD1 matching 8 bases. V lost 5 bases and J lost 2; bases outside the gene matches: 5. Germline V gene lookup returns CDR1 MNHNS and CDR2 SASEGT. CDR3 length: 14 amino acids. The CDR3: CASSFGQGTYEQYF. CDR3 sequence (DNA): TGTGCCAGCAGTTTCGGACAGGGTACCTACGAGCAGTACTTC.

This chain connects TRBV12-5 to TRBJ2-7; 11 nucleotides match TRBD1. CDR3 length equals 16 residues. CDR1 and CDR2 from the germline V gene are LGHNT and FRNRAP. The V segment lost 0 bases and the J segment 3 bases; nucleotides outside the gene matches: 4. The CDR3 spells CASGLVLGQGDYEQYF. CDR3 DNA sequence: TGTGCTAGTGGTTTGGTACTGGGACAGGGGGACTACGAGCAGTACTTC.